This T cell receptor beta chain comes out of a study of T-cell reconstitution after alpha-beta-depleted transplantation in children. Many counts were recorded for this clonotype. The CDR3 runs to 14 residues. Per the germline V gene, CDR1 is SGHRS and CDR2 is YFSETQ. V shed 0 bases and J 8 bases; nucleotides not matched to a gene: 4. Preparation of the TCRbeta library used unique molecular identifiers. TCRdb redid the calling of the PCR reads with MiXCR, one entry per CDR3 protein. The sample carries about 610,000 distinct CDR3 sequences, approximately 10% recorded once. Here the sequenced sample was PBMCs from the stem cell graft donor, taken from the stem cell graft. The chain joins TRBV5-1 to TRBJ2-1; TRBD1 aligns across 8 bases. This sequence originates from a human donor who donated a stem cell graft to a child with acute myeloid leukemia. DNA for the CDR3: TGCGCCAGCAGCTTGGGACAGGGGTTCGATGAGCAGTTCTTC. Translating gives CASSLGQGFDEQFF.